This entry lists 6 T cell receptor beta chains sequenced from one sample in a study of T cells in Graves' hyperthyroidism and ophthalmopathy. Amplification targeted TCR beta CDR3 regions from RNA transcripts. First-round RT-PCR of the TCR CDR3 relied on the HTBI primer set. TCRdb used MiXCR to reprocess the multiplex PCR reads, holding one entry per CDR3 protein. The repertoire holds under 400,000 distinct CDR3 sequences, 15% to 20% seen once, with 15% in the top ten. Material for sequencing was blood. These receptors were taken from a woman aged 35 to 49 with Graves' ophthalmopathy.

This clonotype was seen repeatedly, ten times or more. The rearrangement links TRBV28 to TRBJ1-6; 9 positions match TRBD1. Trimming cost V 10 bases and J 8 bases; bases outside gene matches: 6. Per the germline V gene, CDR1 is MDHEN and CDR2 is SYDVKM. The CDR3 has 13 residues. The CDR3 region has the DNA TGTGCCACTTCGACAGGGGGGGATTCACCCCTCCACTTT. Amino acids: CATSTGGDSPLHF. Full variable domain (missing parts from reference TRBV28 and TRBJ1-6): DVKVTQSSRYLVKRTGEKVFLECVQDMDHENMFWYRQDPGLGLRLIYFSYDVKMKEKGDIPEGYSVSREKKERFSLILESASTNQTSMYLCATSTGGDSPLHFGNGTRLTVT.

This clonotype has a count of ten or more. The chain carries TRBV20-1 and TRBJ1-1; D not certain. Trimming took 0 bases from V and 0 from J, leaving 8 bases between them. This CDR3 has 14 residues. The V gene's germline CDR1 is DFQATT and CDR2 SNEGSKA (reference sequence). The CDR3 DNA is TGCAGTGCTAGAGATAAGGGATTGAACACTGAAGCTTTCTTT. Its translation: CSARDKGLNTEAFF.

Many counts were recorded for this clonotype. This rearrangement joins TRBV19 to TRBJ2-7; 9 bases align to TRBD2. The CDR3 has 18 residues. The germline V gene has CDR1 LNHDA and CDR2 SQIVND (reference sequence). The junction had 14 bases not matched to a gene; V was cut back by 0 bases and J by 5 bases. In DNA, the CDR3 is TGTGCCAGTAGTATAGAGGTAACGCGGCTAGCGGGAAGAAACGAGCAGTACTTC. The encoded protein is CASSIEVTRLAGRNEQYF.

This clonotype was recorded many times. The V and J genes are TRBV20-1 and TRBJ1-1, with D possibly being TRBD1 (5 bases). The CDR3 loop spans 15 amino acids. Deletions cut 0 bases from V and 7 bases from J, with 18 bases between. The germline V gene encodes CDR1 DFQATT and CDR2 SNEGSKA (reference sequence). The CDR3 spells CSARDAGRESGEAFF. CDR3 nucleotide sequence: TGCAGTGCTAGAGATGCAGGGAGGGAAAGTGGTGAAGCTTTCTTT.

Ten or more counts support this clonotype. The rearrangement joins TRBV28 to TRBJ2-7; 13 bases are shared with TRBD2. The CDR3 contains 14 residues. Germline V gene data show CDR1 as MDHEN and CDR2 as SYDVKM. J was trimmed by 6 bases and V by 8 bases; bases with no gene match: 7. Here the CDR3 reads CASGQLAGGGEQYF. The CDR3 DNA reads TGTGCCAGCGGTCAACTAGCGGGAGGGGGCGAGCAGTACTTC.

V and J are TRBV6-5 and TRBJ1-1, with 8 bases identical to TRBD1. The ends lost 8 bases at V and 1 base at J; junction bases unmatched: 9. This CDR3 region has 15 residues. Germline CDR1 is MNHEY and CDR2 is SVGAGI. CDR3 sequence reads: CASVTQGARNTEAFF. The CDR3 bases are TGTGCCAGCGTAACTCAGGGGGCGCGGAACACTGAAGCTTTCTTT.